Shown below are 23 T cell receptor beta chains from a single sample sequenced in a study of identifying expanded T cells in peripheral blood (dated by TCRdb to the late 2010s). The receptor library was made with the immunoSEQ multiplex PCR assay. TCRdb retrieved this table from immuneACCESS and kept in-frame rearrangements only. Not all clones are present; in checked studies, unresolved V genes account for under half, and no reason is known for the remainder. Across this sample there are 90,000 to 120,000 clones, with 80% to 90% seen only once. About 16% of the sample goes to the ten largest clones. Material for sequencing was blood. The receptor set was obtained from a person between 18 and 69 years old in good health.

The chain recombines TRBV29-1 with TRBJ1-1; perhaps TRBD1 as D (5 bases). There are 13 residues in the CDR3. Germline CDR1 is SQVTM and CDR2 is ANQGSEA. V was shortened by 6 bases and J by 8 bases, with 19 bases between the two germline ends. The CDR3 loop reads CSVQGPVPLEAFF. The CDR3 nucleotides are TGCAGCGTCCAGGGTCCGGTTCCCTTGGAAGCTTTCTTT.

CDR3 nucleotides: TGTGCCAGCAGCCCCACCACCTTGACTGTCACGGCAGGCTACACCTTC. Protein: CASSPTTLTVTAGYTF. V usage is TRBV27 and J usage is TRBJ1-2, with D uncertain. The V end was cut by 6 bases, the J end by 8 bases, with 25 bases between. Looked up from germline, CDR1 is MNHEY and CDR2 is SMNVEV (reference sequence). The CDR3 runs 16 residues.

This clone occurred once. This chain links TRBV7-9 with TRBJ2-2, with 7 nucleotides matching TRBD2. CDR3 size: 17 residues. The junction had 10 bases not matched to a gene; V was cut back by 1 base and J by 5 bases. Looked up from germline, CDR1 is SEHNR and CDR2 is FQNEAQ (reference sequence). CDR3 DNA: TGTGCCAGCAGCTTAGTCGGGCTAGCGGTACATACCGGGGAGCTGTTTTTT. This gives the protein CASSLVGLAVHTGELFF.

The chain uses TRBV5-8 and TRBJ2-1; D may match TRBD1 or TRBD2 (5 bases each). Looked up from germline, CDR1 is SGHTS and CDR2 is YDEGEE. With 0 bases removed from V and 5 bases from J, the gap between germline ends came to 12 bases. CDR3 length: 15 residues. The CDR3 sequence is CASSLGQGVHNEQFF. DNA for the CDR3: TGTGCCAGCAGCTTGGGGCAGGGAGTCCACAATGAGCAGTTCTTC. Together with reference TRBV5-8 and TRBJ2-1, the CDR3 gives the full variable domain: EAGVTQSPTHLIKTRGQQATLRCSPISGHTSVYWYQQALGLGLQFLLWYDEGEERNRGNFPPRFSGRQFPNYSSELNVNALELEDSALYLCASSLGQGVHNEQFFGPGTRLTVL.

V is TRBV5-6 and J is TRBJ2-6, with 7 bases lining up with TRBD2. The germline V gene encodes CDR1 SGHDT and CDR2 YYEEEE. With V trimmed by 6 bases and J by 2 bases, 5 bases remained unmatched. This CDR3 contains 15 residues. For the CDR3, the DNA is TGTGCCAGCATTATGACTAGCCCTGGGGCCAACGTCCTGACTTTC. Amino acid sequence: CASIMTSPGANVLTF. Complete variable domain (other parts from reference TRBV5-6 and TRBJ2-6): DAGVTQSPTHLIKTRGQQVTLRCSPKSGHDTVSWYQQALGQGPQFIFQYYEEEERQRGNFPDRFSGHQFPNYSSELNVNALLLGDSALYLCASIMTSPGANVLTFGAGSRLTVL.

The genes are TRBV5-5 and TRBJ1-3; D may be TRBD1 (6 bases). The V end was cut by 4 bases, the J end by 0 bases, with 8 bases between. The CDR3 has 14 residues. Germline CDR1 and CDR2: SGHKS and YYEKEE (reference sequence). The CDR3 coding sequence is TGTGCCAGCAGCCAGACAGGCTCTGGAAACACCATATATTTT. This gives the protein CASSQTGSGNTIYF.

This chain links TRBV7-6 with TRBJ1-1; D ambiguous. V was trimmed by 1 base and J by 4 bases, leaving 10 bases between them. The CDR3 consists of 14 residues. Germline assignment: CDR1 SGHVS and CDR2 FNYEAQ. CDR3 nucleotides: TGTGCCAGCAGCTTAGTGGAGTCGTCCACTGAAGCTTTCTTT. It yields the protein CASSLVESSTEAFF.

The chain carries TRBV6-5 and TRBJ1-2; maybe TRBD1 (5 bases). The CDR3 covers 12 residues. V was pared by 2 bases and J by 11 bases, with 12 bases between. Germline V lookup: CDR1 MNHEY, CDR2 SVGAGI. In DNA, the CDR3 is TGTGCCAGCAGTTACACTCCAGGGAGATACACCTTC. It encodes CASSYTPGRYTF.

The chain combines TRBV27 with TRBJ1-5; D is uncertain. This CDR3 has 17 amino acids. V was shortened by 8 bases and J by 2 bases, with 22 bases between the two germline ends. Per the germline V gene, CDR1 is MNHEY and CDR2 is SMNVEV (reference sequence). The CDR3 DNA reads TGTGCCAGCTCCCAGTCTCACCGGGGTTCGGGCAATCAGCCCCAGCATTTT. Translated: CASSQSHRGSGNQPQHF.

This chain links TRBV2 with TRBJ2-5; 10 bases match TRBD1. The ends lost 6 bases at V and 5 bases at J; junction bases unmatched: 6. CDR3 length: 14 amino acids. Germline CDR1 is SNHLY and CDR2 is FYNNEI. The CDR3 coding sequence is TGTGCCAGCAGCGAGACAGGGGGCGGGGAGACCCAGTACTTC. Its protein is CASSETGGGETQYF.

The chain uses TRBV7-2 and TRBJ2-3; D gene uncertain. The CDR3 extends over 12 amino acids. Germline-derived CDR1 and CDR2 are SGHTA and FQGNSA. V dropped 7 bases and J dropped 2 bases, with 7 bases sitting between them. The CDR3 nucleotides are TGTGCCAGCACCCGGGTCACAGATACGCAGTATTTT. Translated: CASTRVTDTQYF.

The chain is built from TRBV7-2 and TRBJ2-3, with D possibly being TRBD2 (6 bases). Germline V CDR1 and CDR2: SGHTA, FQGNSA. V gave up 1 base and J gave up 4 bases, with 12 bases separating them. This CDR3 region has 15 residues. Written as DNA, the CDR3 is TGTGCCAGCAGCTTAGGCGGAAGCGGGCCAGATACGCAGTATTTT. It yields the protein CASSLGGSGPDTQYF.

The gene calls are TRBV9 and TRBJ2-1, with TRBD2 matching 11 bases. The CDR3 loop spans 19 amino acids. Germline V gene data show CDR1 as SGDLS and CDR2 as YYNGEE. With V trimmed by 7 bases and J by 1 base, 16 bases remained unmatched. The CDR3 protein is CASGATSGVPTWSYNEQFF. The CDR3 bases are TGTGCCAGCGGAGCGACTAGCGGGGTTCCAACTTGGTCCTACAATGAGCAGTTCTTC.

CDR3 loop: CASSLEGGNQPQHF. In DNA, the CDR3 is TGTGCCAGCAGCTTGGAAGGGGGCAATCAGCCCCAGCATTTT. This chain joins TRBV5-4 and TRBJ1-5, with D maybe TRBD1 (5 bases). V gave up 0 bases and J gave up 2 bases, with 6 bases separating them. The CDR3 spans 14 residues. Germline lookup yields CDR1 SGHNT and CDR2 YYREEE (reference sequence).

V gene TRBV4-2 combines with J gene TRBJ2-7, with D unresolved. This CDR3 is built from 15 residues. The V gene's germline CDR1 is LGHNA and CDR2 YNFKEQ. The ends were cut back, 0 bases at V and 0 bases at J, with 9 bases in the middle. The CDR3 loop reads CASSQDRGSSYEQYF. CDR3 bases: TGTGCCAGCAGCCAAGATCGAGGCAGCTCCTACGAGCAGTACTTC.

Regarding this clone: This CDR3 is also generated by other DNA sequences in the sample. This chain uses TRBV6-6 with TRBJ1-4; TRBD1 aligns across 8 bases. From germline, CDR1 is MNHNY and CDR2 SVGAGI (reference sequence). J lost 8 bases, V lost 6 bases, and 5 bases had no gene match. This CDR3 contains 13 residues. CDR3 in DNA: TGTGCCAGCAGCTACGGGACAGGCGAAAAACTGTTTTTT. Translated: CASSYGTGEKLFF.

This chain links TRBV27 with TRBJ1-1, with D possibly TRBD1 on 5 matching bases. Per germline, CDR1 MNHEY and CDR2 SMNVEV (reference sequence). The V and J ends lost 6 bases and 10 bases respectively, with 18 bases between them. The CDR3 length is 13 residues. The CDR3 spells CASSPQLGGLAFF. The DNA for the CDR3 is TGTGCCAGCAGCCCCCAGCTGGGGGGACTAGCTTTCTTT.

This chain links TRBV6-6 with TRBJ1-2; TRBD1 matches 9 bases. CDR3 length: 14 residues. Germline V gene lookup returns CDR1 MNHNY and CDR2 SVGAGI (reference sequence). The junction had 14 bases not matched to a gene; V was cut back by 6 bases and J by 12 bases. The CDR3 nucleotides read TGTGCCAGCAGCCATCCGGGACAGGGACGATATAACACCTTC. Its translation: CASSHPGQGRYNTF.

The rearrangement uses TRBV7-2 and TRBJ1-5; TRBD1 might be the D (6 bases). CDR3 length: 13 residues. CDR1 and CDR2 from the germline V gene are SGHTA and FQGNSA. Trimming shortened V by 1 base and J by 7 bases, and 8 bases separated the two germline ends. CDR3 amino acids: CASSLEGGQPQHF. CDR3 bases: TGTGCCAGCAGCTTAGAGGGGGGGCAGCCCCAGCATTTT.

The V call is TRBV28, the J call TRBJ2-3; TRBD2 agrees at 15 bases. The CDR3 has 18 amino acids. Trimming removed 7 bases from V and 6 bases from J; junction bases left unmatched: 14. Looked up from germline, CDR1 is MDHEN and CDR2 is SYDVKM. The CDR3, as DNA: TGTGCCAGCACCCGCTCGGGACTAGCGGGGGGATCGGGTGATACGCAGTATTTT. It specifies CASTRSGLAGGSGDTQYF.

V is TRBV5-1 and J is TRBJ2-7, with 10 bases aligning to TRBD1. J gave up 5 bases and V 8 bases, and 7 bases lay outside the gene matches. CDR3 length: 13 amino acids. Germline V gene lookup returns CDR1 SGHRS and CDR2 YFSETQ. The CDR3 is CASRPGQGNEQYF. In nucleotides, the CDR3 is TGCGCCAGTAGACCGGGACAGGGGAACGAGCAGTACTTC.

The chain has TRBV20-1 and TRBJ1-1; no definite D call. The CDR3 spans 10 residues. V was shortened by 0 bases and J by 8 bases, with 4 bases between the two germline ends. Germline CDR1 DFQATT, CDR2 SNEGSKA (reference sequence). The CDR3 coding sequence is TGCAGTGCTAGAGATCGGGAAGCTTTCTTT. It codes for CSARDREAFF.

The CDR3, as DNA: TGTGCCAGCAGCTCCACAGGACTAGCGGGGTCCTTGGGGACAGATACGCAGTATTTT. Its protein product is CASSSTGLAGSLGTDTQYF. This sequence joins TRBV11-3 and TRBJ2-3; 12 positions agree with TRBD2. The trim removed 4 bases at V and 3 bases at J, leaving 14 bases unmatched. Germline values: CDR1 SGHNT, CDR2 YENEEA. This CDR3 spans 19 amino acids.